A selection of T cell receptor beta chains follows, all from one sample in a study of T cell responses to AZD1222 COVID-19 vaccine. The assay was immunoSEQ multiplex PCR, and TCRdb's table has in-frame clones only and misses some. The repertoire consists of about 200,000 clones, with approximately 92% occurring once and the leading ten covering approximately 1.3%. This sample comprised peripheral blood, obtained on day 0 of AZD1222 vaccination. These TCRs come from an adult in good health. The CDR3 runs from the conserved cysteine through the conserved F or W. Fields, in order: J gene, V gene, D gene, clone size, CDR3 DNA, CDR3 protein. The D gene is left open where the match is weak. Part of the rows lack a size; the others show once, few, many or a class for expanded clones.

J: TRBJ1-1
V: TRBV19
D: TRBD1
size: NA
DNA: TGTGCCAGTAGGGGACAGGGGGAGGCTGAAGCTTTCTTT
CDR3: CASRGQGEAEAFF

J: TRBJ2-1
V: TRBV7-3
D: TRBD1
size: once
DNA: TGTGCCAGCAGCCCAGGGGACAGACCCAATGAGCAGTTCTTC
CDR3: CASSPGDRPNEQFF

J: TRBJ1-1
V: TRBV7-9
D: NA
size: once
DNA: TGTGCCAGCAGCTTGTTCACTGAAGCTTTCTTT
CDR3: CASSLFTEAFF

J: TRBJ1-4
V: TRBV5-1
D: NA
size: NA
DNA: TGCGCCAGCAGCCCCGGAGGGGGGGCGCGTGAAAAACTGTTTTTT
CDR3: CASSPGGGAREKLFF

J: TRBJ1-2
V: TRBV4-1
D: NA
size: once
DNA: TGCGCCAGCAAGGGGACGGAAAACTATGGCTACACCTTC
CDR3: CASKGTENYGYTF

J: TRBJ2-7
V: TRBV12-3/TRBV12-4
D: TRBD2
size: once
DNA: TGTGCCAGCGGGGGGGGTAATGGCTACGAGCAGTACTTC
CDR3: CASGGGNGYEQYF

J: TRBJ1-1
V: TRBV5-6
D: NA
size: NA
DNA: TGTGCCAGCAGCGCGAACACTGAAGCTTTCTTT
CDR3: CASSANTEAFF

J: TRBJ1-5
V: TRBV7-2
D: TRBD1
size: NA
DNA: TGTGCCAGCAGCTCAGGGACAGGGAGGGGAAATCAGCCCCAGCATTTT
CDR3: CASSSGTGRGNQPQHF

J: TRBJ1-2
V: TRBV6-5
D: NA
size: NA
DNA: TGTGCCAGCAGGGGTGAAGGTTTCTATGGCTACACCTTC
CDR3: CASRGEGFYGYTF

J: TRBJ1-2
V: TRBV20-1
D: NA
size: NA
DNA: TGCAGTGCTAGAGAGAATTATGGCTACACCTTC
CDR3: CSARENYGYTF

J: TRBJ1-1
V: TRBV7-9
D: NA
size: few
DNA: TGTGCCAGCAGCTTAAACAGGCGCTACACTGAAGCTTTCTTT
CDR3: CASSLNRRYTEAFF

J: TRBJ1-5
V: TRBV19
D: NA
size: NA
DNA: TGTGCCAGTAGTATTAGGACAGTAGGCAATCAGCCCCAGCATTTT
CDR3: CASSIRTVGNQPQHF

J: TRBJ1-6
V: TRBV18
D: NA
size: NA
DNA: TGTGCCAGCTCACCCGACGATTCACCCCTCCACTTT
CDR3: CASSPDDSPLHF

J: TRBJ2-5
V: TRBV24-1
D: NA
size: NA
DNA: TGTGCCACCAGTGATTGCCCAGTGATCCAAGAGACCCAGTACTTC
CDR3: CATSDCPVIQETQYF

J: TRBJ1-5
V: TRBV24-1
D: NA
size: NA
DNA: TGTGCCACCAGTGATCGGCAGGCGAATCAGCCCCAGCATTTT
CDR3: CATSDRQANQPQHF

J: TRBJ1-2
V: TRBV7-2
D: NA
size: NA
DNA: TGTGCCAGCAGCTCACTTAACGAGGGGCCCCCAAACTATGGCTACACCTTC
CDR3: CASSSLNEGPPNYGYTF

J: TRBJ1-5
V: TRBV27
D: NA
size: NA
DNA: TGTGCCAGCAGTTTAAGGACAGGCAATCAGCCCCAGCATTTT
CDR3: CASSLRTGNQPQHF

J: TRBJ2-1
V: TRBV6-5
D: NA
size: NA
DNA: TGTGCCAGCAGTTACTCGAAGGGTGAGCAGTTCTTC
CDR3: CASSYSKGEQFF

J: TRBJ1-2
V: TRBV30
D: NA
size: NA
DNA: TGTGCCTGGGGTGCCCTGCGGAGCTACACCTTC
CDR3: CAWGALRSYTF

J: TRBJ1-6
V: TRBV28
D: NA
size: once
DNA: TGTGCCAGCGGCAGGGGTGATAATTCACCCCTCCACTTT
CDR3: CASGRGDNSPLHF

J: TRBJ2-1
V: TRBV5-1
D: TRBD2
size: NA
DNA: TGCGCCAGCAGCTCCGTGGCGGGGGGGTCCTACAATGAGCAGTTCTTC
CDR3: CASSSVAGGSYNEQFF

J: TRBJ2-1
V: TRBV19
D: TRBD2
size: NA
DNA: TGTGCCAGTAGCCTAATAGCGGGGGGGCGCCAGAGCTCCTACAATGAGCAGTTCTTC
CDR3: CASSLIAGGRQSSYNEQFF

J: TRBJ1-1
V: TRBV11-2
D: TRBD1
size: NA
DNA: TGTGCCAGCAGCTTATCCACGACAGGGAGGAACACTGAAGCTTTCTTT
CDR3: CASSLSTTGRNTEAFF

J: TRBJ1-5
V: TRBV6-5
D: TRBD1
size: NA
DNA: TGTGCCAGCAGGGACAGGCCCTCCCAACCCCAGCATTTT
CDR3: CASRDRPSQPQHF

J: TRBJ1-5
V: TRBV7-8
D: TRBD1
size: NA
DNA: TGTGCCAGCAGCCTAAAAGGGACAGGGCCTTTTGGCAATCAGCCCCAGCATTTT
CDR3: CASSLKGTGPFGNQPQHF

J: TRBJ1-3
V: TRBV9
D: NA
size: NA
DNA: TGTGCCAGCAGCTTCAGTGTGGGAGGAAACACCATATATTTT
CDR3: CASSFSVGGNTIYF

J: TRBJ1-2
V: TRBV6-5
D: TRBD1
size: NA
DNA: TGTGCCAGCAGGGGACAGGGGAGTAACTATGGCTACACCTTC
CDR3: CASRGQGSNYGYTF

J: TRBJ2-1
V: TRBV10-3
D: NA
size: NA
DNA: TGTGCCATCAGTGAGTCGATTCAAGAGACGAGTTACAATGAGCAGTTCTTC
CDR3: CAISESIQETSYNEQFF

J: TRBJ2-2
V: TRBV18
D: NA
size: NA
DNA: TGTGCCAGCTCACCTGGACGGTTCACCGGGGAGCTGTTTTTT
CDR3: CASSPGRFTGELFF

J: TRBJ2-1
V: TRBV4-2
D: TRBD2
size: NA
DNA: TGTGCCAGCAGCTCAGGACTAGCGGGGGCCTCCTACAATGAGCAGTTCTTC
CDR3: CASSSGLAGASYNEQFF

J: TRBJ1-5
V: TRBV7-8
D: NA
size: NA
DNA: TGTGCCAGCAGCTTAGACACCACGCTACGGGGTCAGCCCCAGCATTTT
CDR3: CASSLDTTLRGQPQHF

J: TRBJ1-2
V: TRBV10-3
D: TRBD1
size: NA
DNA: TGTGCCACGAGGACAGGGGAGCGTGGAGGCTACACCTTC
CDR3: CATRTGERGGYTF

J: TRBJ1-1
V: TRBV7-2
D: NA
size: NA
DNA: TGTGCCAGCAGCTTTTTTCGCACTGAAGCTTTCTTT
CDR3: CASSFFRTEAFF

J: TRBJ1-1
V: TRBV27
D: NA
size: NA
DNA: TGTGCCAGCAGAGTCTCGGGAAAAGCTTTCTTT
CDR3: CASRVSGKAFF

J: TRBJ1-3
V: TRBV19
D: NA
size: NA
DNA: TGTGCCAGTAGTTCTCGGGTCGGACAGTCTGGAAACACCATATATTTT
CDR3: CASSSRVGQSGNTIYF

J: TRBJ1-1
V: TRBV9
D: TRBD1
size: NA
DNA: TGTGCCAGCAGCGTGAGTTTGGGACAGCAAGACGATGAAGCTTTCTTT
CDR3: CASSVSLGQQDDEAFF

J: TRBJ2-3
V: TRBV7-3
D: TRBD2
size: NA
DNA: TGTGCCAGCAGCTTAATAGGGACTAGCGGGGGGGGCACAGATACGCAGTATTTT
CDR3: CASSLIGTSGGGTDTQYF

J: TRBJ1-2
V: TRBV6-5
D: NA
size: few
DNA: TGTGCCAGCAGTTCGTTGGGTCTAGACAGCCATGGCTACACCTTC
CDR3: CASSSLGLDSHGYTF

J: TRBJ2-3
V: TRBV3-1/TRBV3-2
D: NA
size: NA
DNA: TGTGCCAGCAGTGGAGGGGGGCGTATAACAGATACGCAGTATTTT
CDR3: CASSGGGRITDTQYF

J: TRBJ1-5
V: TRBV16
D: TRBD1
size: NA
DNA: TGTGCCATCTCCGGGACAGGGGGAGGACAGCCCCAGCATTTT
CDR3: CAISGTGGGQPQHF

J: TRBJ2-3
V: TRBV6-2/TRBV6-3
D: TRBD2
size: NA
DNA: TGTGCCAGCAGTCATGGCTGGCGGGGGTACACAGATACGCAGTATTTT
CDR3: CASSHGWRGYTDTQYF

J: TRBJ2-7
V: TRBV9
D: NA
size: NA
DNA: TGTGCCAGCAGCGCGGGGGGACAAGCCTACGAGCAGTACTTC
CDR3: CASSAGGQAYEQYF

J: TRBJ1-2
V: TRBV29-1
D: NA
size: NA
DNA: TGCAGCGTTGGCCGAGCGTCTGGCTACACCTTC
CDR3: CSVGRASGYTF

J: TRBJ2-1
V: TRBV11-1
D: TRBD2
size: NA
DNA: TGTGCCAGCAGCTCAAGTAGCGGGGCCACATATGAGCAGTTCTTC
CDR3: CASSSSSGATYEQFF

J: TRBJ2-7
V: TRBV7-9
D: NA
size: NA
DNA: TGTGCCAGCAGCACCGGGACGGGATCCTACGAGCAGTACTTC
CDR3: CASSTGTGSYEQYF

J: TRBJ1-3
V: TRBV5-1
D: TRBD1
size: NA
DNA: TGCGCCAGCAGCCGGATGCAGGGGGCAAACGGAAACACCATATATTTT
CDR3: CASSRMQGANGNTIYF

J: TRBJ2-2
V: TRBV2
D: TRBD2
size: NA
DNA: TGTGCCAGCTGGGAACGGGGGGGCACCGGGGAGCTGTTTTTT
CDR3: CASWERGGTGELFF

J: TRBJ1-6
V: TRBV18
D: NA
size: NA
DNA: TGTGCCAGCTCACGAGACCGCAGCTCCTATAATTCACCCCTCCACTTT
CDR3: CASSRDRSSYNSPLHF

J: TRBJ1-2
V: TRBV5-5
D: NA
size: NA
DNA: TGTGCCAGCAGCTTGGGACAGCTAAACTATGGCTACACCTTC
CDR3: CASSLGQLNYGYTF

J: TRBJ1-2
V: TRBV6-5
D: NA
size: NA
DNA: TGTGCCAGCAGTTACGAGCGCACAGACTCTAACTATGGCTACACCTTC
CDR3: CASSYERTDSNYGYTF

J: TRBJ1-6
V: TRBV27
D: NA
size: NA
DNA: TGTGCCAGCAGTTTATCGCAGGGGCGGAGAGATTCACCCCTCCACTTT
CDR3: CASSLSQGRRDSPLHF

J: TRBJ2-7
V: TRBV11-2
D: NA
size: few
DNA: TGTGCCAGCAGCCCCCCCGGGCAGGCCTACGAGCAGTACTTC
CDR3: CASSPPGQAYEQYF

J: TRBJ2-7
V: TRBV6-5
D: NA
size: once
DNA: TGTGCCAGCAGTTACCAAGGGCGTGACTACGAGCAGTACTTC
CDR3: CASSYQGRDYEQYF

J: TRBJ1-1
V: TRBV2
D: TRBD1
size: NA
DNA: TGTGCCACCCGGACAGGGGGATTTGTGAACACTGAAGCTTTCTTT
CDR3: CATRTGGFVNTEAFF

J: TRBJ1-5
V: TRBV10-2
D: NA
size: NA
DNA: TGCGCCAGCAGGGACTATAGCAATCAGCCCCAGCATTTT
CDR3: CASRDYSNQPQHF

J: TRBJ1-5
V: TRBV2
D: TRBD1
size: NA
DNA: TGTGCCAGCAGGCAGTACCGGGACAGAACTAGCAATCAGCCCCAGCATTTT
CDR3: CASRQYRDRTSNQPQHF

J: TRBJ2-7
V: TRBV7-9
D: NA
size: once
DNA: TGTGCCAGCACAGGGATAATGAACGAGCAGTACTTC
CDR3: CASTGIMNEQYF

J: TRBJ1-1
V: TRBV21-1
D: NA
size: NA
DNA: TGTGCCAGCAGCCAGGACAGGGACGACACTGAAGCTTTCTTT
CDR3: CASSQDRDDTEAFF

J: TRBJ1-1
V: TRBV7-2
D: NA
size: once
DNA: TGTGCCAGCAGCTTAGTATTCGGCAGCCACACTGAAGCTTTCTTT
CDR3: CASSLVFGSHTEAFF

J: TRBJ2-3
V: TRBV5-4
D: NA
size: NA
DNA: TGTGCCAGCAGCTTTGAGGCGGGAAGTAGCACAGATACGCAGTATTTT
CDR3: CASSFEAGSSTDTQYF